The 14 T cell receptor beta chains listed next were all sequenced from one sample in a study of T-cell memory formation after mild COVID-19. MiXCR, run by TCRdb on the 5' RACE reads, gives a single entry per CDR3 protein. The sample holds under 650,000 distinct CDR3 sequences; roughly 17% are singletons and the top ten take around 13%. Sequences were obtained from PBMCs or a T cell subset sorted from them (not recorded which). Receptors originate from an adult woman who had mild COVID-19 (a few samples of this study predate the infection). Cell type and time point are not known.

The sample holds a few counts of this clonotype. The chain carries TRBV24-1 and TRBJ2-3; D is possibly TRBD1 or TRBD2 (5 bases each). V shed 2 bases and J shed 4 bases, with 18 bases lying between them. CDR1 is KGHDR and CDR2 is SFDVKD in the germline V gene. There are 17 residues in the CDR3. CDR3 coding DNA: TGTGCCACCAGTGATTCAGGCCGGGACCTACCCCCAGATACGCAGTATTTT. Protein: CATSDSGRDLPPDTQYF.

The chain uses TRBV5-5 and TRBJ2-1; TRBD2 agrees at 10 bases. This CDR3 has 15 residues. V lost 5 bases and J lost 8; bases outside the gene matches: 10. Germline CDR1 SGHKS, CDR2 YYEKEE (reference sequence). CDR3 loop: CASRPGLAALYEQFF. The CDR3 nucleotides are TGTGCCAGCAGACCCGGACTAGCGGCTTTGTATGAGCAGTTCTTC.

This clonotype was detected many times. The chain's CDR3 is CASRAPPGTGISNQPQHF. CDR3 coding DNA: TGTGCCAGCAGAGCACCACCCGGGACAGGGATTAGCAATCAGCCCCAGCATTTT. The chain employs TRBV12-3 or TRBV12-4 and TRBJ1-5; 9 nucleotides align to TRBD1. CDR3 length equals 18 residues. The junction had 12 bases not matched to a gene; V was cut back by 6 bases and J by 0 bases.

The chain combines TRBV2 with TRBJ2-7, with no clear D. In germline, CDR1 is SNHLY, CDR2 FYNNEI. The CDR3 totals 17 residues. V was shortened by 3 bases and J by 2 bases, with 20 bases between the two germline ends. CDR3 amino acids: CASSDPTDTQSTYEQYF. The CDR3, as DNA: TGTGCCAGCAGTGACCCTACCGACACCCAAAGCACCTACGAGCAGTACTTC. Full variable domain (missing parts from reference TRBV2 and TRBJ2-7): EPEVTQTPSHQVTQMGQEVILRCVPISNHLYFYWYRQILGQKVEFLVSFYNNEISEKSEIFDDQFSVERPDGSNFTLKIRSTKLEDSAMYFCASSDPTDTQSTYEQYFGPGTRLTVT.

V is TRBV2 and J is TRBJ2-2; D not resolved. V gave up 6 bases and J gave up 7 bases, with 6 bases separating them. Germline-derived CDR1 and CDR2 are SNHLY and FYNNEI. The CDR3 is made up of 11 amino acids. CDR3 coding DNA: TGTGCCAGCAGGGATGACGGGGAGCTGTTTTTT. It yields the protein CASRDDGELFF.

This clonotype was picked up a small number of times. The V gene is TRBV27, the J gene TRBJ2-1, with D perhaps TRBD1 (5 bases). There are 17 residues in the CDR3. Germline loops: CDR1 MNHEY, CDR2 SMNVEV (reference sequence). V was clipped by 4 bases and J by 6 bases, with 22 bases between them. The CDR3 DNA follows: TGTGCCAGCAGTTCTCGACCCCAGGGTTGGCGGATCAATGAGCAGTTCTTC. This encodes CASSSRPQGWRINEQFF.

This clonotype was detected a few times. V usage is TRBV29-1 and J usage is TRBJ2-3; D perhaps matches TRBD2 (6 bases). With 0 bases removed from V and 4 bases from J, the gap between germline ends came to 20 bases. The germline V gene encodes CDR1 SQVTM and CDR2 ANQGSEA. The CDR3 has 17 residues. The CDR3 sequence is CSVEDPWDSGGPDTQYF. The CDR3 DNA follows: TGCAGCGTTGAAGATCCCTGGGATTCCGGGGGTCCAGATACGCAGTATTTT.

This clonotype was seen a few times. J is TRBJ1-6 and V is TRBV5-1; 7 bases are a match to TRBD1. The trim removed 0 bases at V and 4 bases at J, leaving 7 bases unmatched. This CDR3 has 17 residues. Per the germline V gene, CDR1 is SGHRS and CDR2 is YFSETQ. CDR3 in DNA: TGCGCCAGCAGCTTGGCGGCGGGGGACAGTTATAATTCACCCCTCCACTTT. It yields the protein CASSLAAGDSYNSPLHF.

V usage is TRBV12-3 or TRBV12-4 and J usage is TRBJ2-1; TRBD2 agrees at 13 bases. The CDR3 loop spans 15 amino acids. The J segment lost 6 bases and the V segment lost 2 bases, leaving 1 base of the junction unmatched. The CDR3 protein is CASSLTSGGANEQFF. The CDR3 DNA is TGTGCCAGCAGTTTAACTAGCGGGGGGGCCAATGAGCAGTTCTTC.

The CDR3 region has the DNA TGTGCCAGCAGCTCCGGCAGGGGGGGAGACACTGAAGCTTTCTTT. It specifies CASSSGRGGDTEAFF. The genes are TRBV11-3 and TRBJ1-1; 7 bases map to TRBD1. Per germline, CDR1 SGHNT and CDR2 YENEEA. The V and J ends lost 4 bases and 3 bases, in that order; junction bases with no gene match: 8. The CDR3 consists of 15 residues.

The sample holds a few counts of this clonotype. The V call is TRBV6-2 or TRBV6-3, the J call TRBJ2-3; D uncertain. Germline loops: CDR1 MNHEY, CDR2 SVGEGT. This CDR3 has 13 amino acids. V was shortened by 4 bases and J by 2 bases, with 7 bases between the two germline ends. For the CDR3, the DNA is TGTGCCAGCAGTTTCCGGCACACAGATACGCAGTATTTT. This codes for CASSFRHTDTQYF.

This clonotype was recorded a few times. The CDR3 bases are TGTGCCAGCAGCGTAGGTTCTGAAGCGCTAACCTACGAGCAGTACTTC. As protein: CASSVGSEALTYEQYF. The rearrangement uses TRBV9 and TRBJ2-7; D is uncertain. CDR3 size: 16 residues. Germline V gene lookup returns CDR1 SGDLS and CDR2 YYNGEE. The germline V and J ends were trimmed by 0 bases and 2 bases, with 15 bases remaining between them.

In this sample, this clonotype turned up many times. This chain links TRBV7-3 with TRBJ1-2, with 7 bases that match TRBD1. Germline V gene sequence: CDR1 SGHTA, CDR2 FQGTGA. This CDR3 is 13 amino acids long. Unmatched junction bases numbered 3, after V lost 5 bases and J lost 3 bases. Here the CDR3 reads CASSGQVDYGYTF. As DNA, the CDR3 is TGTGCCAGCAGCGGACAGGTGGACTATGGCTACACCTTC.

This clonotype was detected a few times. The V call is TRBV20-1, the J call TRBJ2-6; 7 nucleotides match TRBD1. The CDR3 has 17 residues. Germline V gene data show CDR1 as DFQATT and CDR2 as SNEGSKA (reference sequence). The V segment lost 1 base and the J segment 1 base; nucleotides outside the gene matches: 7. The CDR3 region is CSARAPGQISGANVLTF. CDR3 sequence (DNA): TGCAGTGCTAGAGCTCCGGGACAGATATCTGGGGCCAACGTCCTGACTTTC.